These 12 T cell receptor beta chains were sequenced from one sample in a study of T cells in Graves' hyperthyroidism and ophthalmopathy. What was amplified from RNA transcripts were TCR beta CDR3 regions. When the TCR CDR3 underwent first-round RT-PCR, the HTBI primer set was used. TCRdb reprocessed the multiplex PCR reads via MiXCR and lists one record per CDR3 protein. The sample records fewer than 350,000 distinct CDR3 sequences, roughly 18% being singletons. The sequencing sample was made of blood. These receptors were collected from a man in his fifties with Graves' ophthalmopathy.

In its sample, this clonotype was seen a few times. V is TRBV12-3 or TRBV12-4 and J is TRBJ2-5, with 12 bases lining up with TRBD2. This CDR3 has 16 residues. V shed 3 bases, J shed 3 bases, and the junction held 5 bases outside the gene matches. CDR3 region: CASSLGGLAGKETQYF. The CDR3 coding sequence is TGTGCCAGCAGTTTGGGAGGACTAGCGGGAAAAGAGACCCAGTACTTC.

This clonotype was detected ten times or more. The J gene is TRBJ2-1, the V gene TRBV7-2; D remains ambiguous. The V end was cut by 0 bases, the J end by 7 bases, with 10 bases between. CDR1 is SGHTA, CDR2 FQGNSA, per germline. The CDR3 has 14 amino acids. CDR3 DNA sequence: TGTGCCAGCAGCTTAGCGTCTTTCGGGAATGAGCAGTTCTTC. This gives the protein CASSLASFGNEQFF. Together with reference TRBV7-2 and TRBJ2-1, the CDR3 gives the full variable domain: GAGVSQSPSNKVTEKGKDVELRCDPISGHTALYWYRQSLGQGLEFLIYFQGNSAPDKSGLPSDRFSAERTGGSVSTLTIQRTQQEDSAVYLCASSLASFGNEQFFGPGTRLTVL.

This clonotype was recorded many times. J is TRBJ2-5 and V is TRBV11-2, with 10 bases identical to TRBD1. This CDR3 comprises 17 residues. Germline assignment: CDR1 SGHAT and CDR2 FQNNGV. Germline trimming cut 5 bases from V and 2 bases from J; bases unmatched to any gene: 11. CDR3 region: CASSDRDRGFLQETQYF. Written as DNA, the CDR3 is TGTGCCAGCAGCGACCGGGACAGGGGATTCTTACAAGAGACCCAGTACTTC.

The chain couples TRBV18 to TRBJ1-2; D is uncertain. The CDR3 covers 13 residues. Trimming shortened V by 0 bases and J by 7 bases, and 9 bases separated the two germline ends. Germline CDR1 reads KGHSH; CDR2 reads LQKENI. Here the CDR3 reads CASSPPQVGGYTF. CDR3 bases: TGTGCCAGCTCACCACCGCAGGTTGGTGGCTACACCTTC.

The rearrangement links TRBV2 to TRBJ1-4; D is uncertain. Between the trimmed V and J ends, which lost 0 bases and 8 bases, there was a span of 4 bases. Germline V gene sequence: CDR1 SNHLY, CDR2 FYNNEI. The CDR3 totals 12 residues. CDR3 sequence reads: CASSEASEKLFF. CDR3 nucleotide sequence: TGTGCCAGCAGTGAAGCGTCAGAAAAACTGTTTTTT. Using reference TRBV2 and TRBJ1-4 for the parts outside the CDR3, the full variable domain is EPEVTQTPSHQVTQMGQEVILRCVPISNHLYFYWYRQILGQKVEFLVSFYNNEISEKSEIFDDQFSVERPDGSNFTLKIRSTKLEDSAMYFCASSEASEKLFFGSGTQLSVL.

J is TRBJ2-3 and V is TRBV19, with 13 bases fitting TRBD2. V lost 5 bases to trimming and J lost 0 bases; unmatched junction nucleotides: 5. CDR3 length: 17 residues. Germline CDR1 reads LNHDA; CDR2 reads SQIVND (reference sequence). The CDR3 DNA follows: TGTGCCAGTAGTTGGACTAGCGGGAGAATTAGCACAGATACGCAGTATTTT. Amino acids: CASSWTSGRISTDTQYF.

This clonotype was counted at least ten times. The V call is TRBV11-2, the J call TRBJ2-5; TRBD2 matches 10 bases. With 5 bases clipped from V and 0 bases from J, the junction kept 3 bases outside the gene matches. This CDR3 spans 15 amino acids. Germline values: CDR1 SGHAT, CDR2 FQNNGV. In DNA, the CDR3 is TGTGCCAGCAGCACGGGACTAGCGAACCAAGAGACCCAGTACTTC. Residues: CASSTGLANQETQYF.

This clonotype was seen at least ten times. V usage is TRBV7-9 and J usage is TRBJ2-7; D is ambiguous. Germline CDR1 reads SEHNR; CDR2 reads FQNEAQ (reference sequence). This CDR3 contains 13 residues. Trimming removed 6 bases from V and 0 bases from J, with 9 bases in between. The CDR3 reads CASRTAASYEQYF. The CDR3 DNA is TGTGCCAGCAGAACTGCAGCCTCCTACGAGCAGTACTTC.

This clonotype was counted at least ten times. The rearrangement uses TRBV11-2 and TRBJ2-3, with D perhaps TRBD1 or TRBD2 (5 bases each). Germline values: CDR1 SGHAT, CDR2 FQNNGV. Trimming took 1 base from V and 2 from J, leaving 10 bases between them. The CDR3 contains 15 residues. The CDR3 here is CASSLVGVTTDTQYF. The CDR3 region has the DNA TGTGCCAGCAGCTTAGTGGGGGTTACCACAGATACGCAGTATTTT.

The chain recombines TRBV29-1 with TRBJ1-2, with D perhaps TRBD1 (6 bases). The CDR3 runs to 14 residues. Germline CDR1 reads SQVTM; CDR2 reads ANQGSEA. The V end lost 2 bases, the J end lost 3 bases, and 13 bases lay between the germline ends. The CDR3 DNA follows: TGCAGCGTTGAATTCGGACAGCCTTACTATGGCTACACCTTC. This sequence encodes CSVEFGQPYYGYTF.

This clonotype was counted once. V is TRBV28 and J is TRBJ1-2; 8 bases fit TRBD1. Trimming removed 7 bases from V and 8 bases from J; junction bases left unmatched: 18. This CDR3 region has 16 residues. In germline, CDR1 is MDHEN, CDR2 SYDVKM. CDR3 loop: CASKSSTGVSWGGYTF. The CDR3 bases are TGTGCCAGCAAAAGCTCGACAGGGGTCTCCTGGGGAGGCTACACCTTC.

This clonotype was seen ten or more times. The chain joins TRBV20-1 to TRBJ1-1, with 10 bases that match TRBD1. In germline, CDR1 is DFQATT, CDR2 SNEGSKA (reference sequence). Trimming at V came to 5 bases and at J to 3 bases, leaving 6 bases not matched to a gene. CDR3 length: 14 amino acids. The CDR3 coding sequence is TGCAGTGCTCCATCCGGGACAGGGGACACTGAAGCTTTCTTT. This translates into CSAPSGTGDTEAFF.